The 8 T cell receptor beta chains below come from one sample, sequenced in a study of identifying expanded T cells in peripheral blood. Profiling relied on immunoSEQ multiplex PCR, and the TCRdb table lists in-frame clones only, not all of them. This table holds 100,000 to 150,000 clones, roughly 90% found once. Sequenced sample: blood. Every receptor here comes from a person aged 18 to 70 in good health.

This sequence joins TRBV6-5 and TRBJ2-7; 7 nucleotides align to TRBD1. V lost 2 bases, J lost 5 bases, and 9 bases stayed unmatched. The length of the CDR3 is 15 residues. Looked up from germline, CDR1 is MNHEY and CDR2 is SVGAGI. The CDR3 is CASSYRAGGLDEQYF. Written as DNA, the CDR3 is TGTGCCAGCAGTTACAGGGCAGGGGGTCTGGACGAGCAGTACTTC.

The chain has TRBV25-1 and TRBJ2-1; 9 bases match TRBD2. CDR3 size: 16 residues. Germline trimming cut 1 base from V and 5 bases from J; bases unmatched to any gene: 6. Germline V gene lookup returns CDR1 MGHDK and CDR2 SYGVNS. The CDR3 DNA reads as TGTGCCAGCAGTGAATTTAGGACTAGCGTAGACAATGAGCAGTTCTTC. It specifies CASSEFRTSVDNEQFF.

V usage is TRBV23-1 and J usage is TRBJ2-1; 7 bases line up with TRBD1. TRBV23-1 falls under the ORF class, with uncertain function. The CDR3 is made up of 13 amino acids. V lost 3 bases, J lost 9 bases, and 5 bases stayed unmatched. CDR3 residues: CASSQEGGAEQFF. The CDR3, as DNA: TGCGCCAGCAGTCAGGAAGGGGGCGCTGAGCAGTTCTTC.

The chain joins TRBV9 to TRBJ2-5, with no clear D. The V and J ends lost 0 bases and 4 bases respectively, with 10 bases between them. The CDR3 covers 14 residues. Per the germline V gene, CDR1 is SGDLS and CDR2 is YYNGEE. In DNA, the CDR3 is TGTGCCAGCAGCGTAGAATGGTCCCCAGAGACCCAGTACTTC. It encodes CASSVEWSPETQYF.

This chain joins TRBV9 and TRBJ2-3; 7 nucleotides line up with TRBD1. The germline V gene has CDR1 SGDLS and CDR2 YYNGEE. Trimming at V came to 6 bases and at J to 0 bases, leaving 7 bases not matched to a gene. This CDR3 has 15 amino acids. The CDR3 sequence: CASTLQGRSTDTQYF. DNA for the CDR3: TGTGCCAGCACCCTACAGGGGCGCAGCACAGATACGCAGTATTTT.

The CDR3 reads CASSYPTAYEQYF. DNA of the CDR3: TGTGCCAGCAGTTACCCGACTGCATACGAGCAGTACTTC. The genes are TRBV6-6 and TRBJ2-7; D is uncertain. The germline gives CDR1 MNHNY, CDR2 SVGAGI (reference sequence). CDR3 length: 13 amino acids. V lost 2 bases and J lost 4, with 9 bases in between.

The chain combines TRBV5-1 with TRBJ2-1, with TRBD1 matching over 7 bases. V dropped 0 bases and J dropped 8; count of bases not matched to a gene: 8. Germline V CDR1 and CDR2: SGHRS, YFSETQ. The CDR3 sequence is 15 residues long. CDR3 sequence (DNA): TGCGCCAGCAGCTTGGGTGACAGGGCTATGGATGAGCAGTTCTTC. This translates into CASSLGDRAMDEQFF.

The CDR3 sequence is CASSQVASGGLETQYF. The CDR3 DNA sequence: TGCGCCAGCAGCCAAGTTGCCAGCGGAGGGCTAGAGACCCAGTACTTC. The J gene is TRBJ2-5, the V gene TRBV4-1; D is possibly TRBD2 (6 bases). V gave up 1 base and J gave up 4 bases, with 16 bases separating them. The germline gives CDR1 MGHRA, CDR2 YSYEKL. The CDR3 contains 16 residues.